Following are 21 T cell receptor beta chains from one sample sequenced in a study of cytomegalovirus exposure and HLA in healthy donors. The table came from immunoSEQ multiplex PCR; TCRdb's copy has only in-frame clones and leaves some out. Of hundreds of thousands of clones listed, more than 75% are singletons. The specimen sequenced was PBMCs. All receptors come from a woman in her twenties or thirties in good health and CMV-seropositive.

The chain employs TRBV19 and TRBJ1-2; tentatively, D is TRBD1 (6 bases). The length of the CDR3 is 13 residues. Germline V CDR1 and CDR2: LNHDA, SQIVND (reference sequence). Trimming shortened V by 0 bases and J by 8 bases, and 10 bases separated the two germline ends. The chain's CDR3 is CASSIETGLGYTF. CDR3 nucleotide sequence: TGTGCCAGTAGTATAGAAACAGGGCTCGGCTACACCTTC.

The J gene is TRBJ2-7, the V gene TRBV4-1; 7 bases map to TRBD2. The junction had 21 bases not matched to a gene; V was cut back by 4 bases and J by 3 bases. This CDR3 region has 19 residues. CDR1 is MGHRA and CDR2 is YSYEKL in the germline V gene. The CDR3 region is CASSRSVASGYGPGYEQYF. The CDR3 region has the DNA TGCGCCAGCAGCCGTTCAGTCGCTAGCGGCTATGGCCCGGGCTACGAGCAGTACTTC.

The rearrangement links TRBV27 to TRBJ2-2, with D maybe TRBD2 (5 bases). The CDR3 is made up of 15 amino acids. Trimming pared 8 bases from V and 1 base from J, leaving 14 bases between. Germline V gene data show CDR1 as MNHEY and CDR2 as SMNVEV (reference sequence). The CDR3 sequence: CASRGAGMNTGELFF. In DNA form, the CDR3 reads TGTGCCAGCCGGGGAGCCGGGATGAACACCGGGGAGCTGTTTTTT.

This sequence joins TRBV5-6 and TRBJ2-1, with TRBD2 matching over 8 bases. Germline V gene data show CDR1 as SGHDT and CDR2 as YYEEEE. Trimming at V came to 3 bases and at J to 4 bases, leaving 18 bases not matched to a gene. This CDR3 has 19 residues. The CDR3 spells CASSSPRLRQSGRYNEQFF. CDR3 coding DNA: TGTGCCAGCAGCTCCCCCCGCCTCAGGCAGAGCGGGAGATACAATGAGCAGTTCTTC.

The CDR3: CAWSWGGLNQPQHF. DNA for the CDR3: TGTGCCTGGAGTTGGGGGGGTTTGAATCAGCCCCAGCATTTT. The V gene is TRBV30, the J gene TRBJ1-5; a possible D gene is TRBD1 (5 bases). From germline, CDR1 is GTSNPN and CDR2 SVGIG (reference sequence). The V end was cut by 2 bases, the J end by 4 bases, with 12 bases between. CDR3 size: 14 residues.

V is TRBV30 and J is TRBJ2-3, with D perhaps TRBD1 (6 bases). Trimming cost V 1 base and J 2 bases, with 10 bases left between them. The CDR3 is 14 residues long. The germline V gene has CDR1 GTSNPN and CDR2 SVGIG (reference sequence). The CDR3 coding sequence is TGTGCCTGGAGTGGACAGGAGACCACAGATACGCAGTATTTT. Translation gives CAWSGQETTDTQYF.

V usage is TRBV9 and J usage is TRBJ2-1, with TRBD2 matching over 9 bases. V lost 3 bases and J lost 10; bases outside the gene matches: 20. Per the germline V gene, CDR1 is SGDLS and CDR2 is YYNGEE. The CDR3 extends over 18 amino acids. CDR3 protein: CASSASAGGTRGVREQFF. The CDR3 DNA sequence: TGTGCCAGCAGCGCGAGCGCGGGGGGGACCCGGGGGGTTAGGGAGCAGTTCTTC. The full variable domain, in which reference TRBV9 and TRBJ2-1 provide the parts outside the CDR3, is DSGVTQTPKHLITATGQRVTLRCSPRSGDLSVYWYQQSLDQGLQFLIQYYNGEERAKGNILERFSAQQFPDLHSELNLSSLELGDSALYFCASSASAGGTRGVREQFFGPGTRLTVL.

The V and J genes are TRBV27 and TRBJ2-7; tentative D call: TRBD2 (6 bases). Germline values: CDR1 MNHEY, CDR2 SMNVEV (reference sequence). The CDR3 is 13 amino acids. V was pared by 2 bases and J by 7 bases, with 12 bases between. CDR3 region: CASSLEVGGEQYF. The CDR3 region has the DNA TGTGCCAGCAGTTTAGAGGTAGGAGGGGAGCAGTACTTC.

This clone appeared once. This chain connects TRBV27 to TRBJ1-2; D might be TRBD1 (5 bases). Germline CDR1 reads MNHEY; CDR2 reads SMNVEV (reference sequence). The V end was cut by 2 bases, the J end by 3 bases, with 7 bases between. The CDR3 sequence is 13 residues long. The CDR3 region is CASSLQGHYGYTF. CDR3 bases: TGTGCCAGCAGTTTACAGGGCCACTATGGCTACACCTTC.

CDR3 nucleotide sequence: TGTGCCAGCAGCTTAGACAGGGACGCGTGGGAGCAGTTCTTC. It is translated as CASSLDRDAWEQFF. The V gene is TRBV2, the J gene TRBJ2-1, with 7 bases identical to TRBD1. This CDR3 comprises 14 residues. Germline-derived CDR1 and CDR2 are SNHLY and FYNNEI. V was pared by 6 bases and J by 10 bases, with 12 bases of the junction left unmatched.

The CDR3 reads CASSLALLLAGGYEQYF. As DNA, the CDR3 is TGTGCCAGCAGCTTAGCTCTTCTGTTAGCGGGTGGTTACGAGCAGTACTTC. The chain couples TRBV7-2 to TRBJ2-7; 7 positions match TRBD2. V was clipped by 0 bases and J by 4 bases; unmatched bases: 12. This CDR3 spans 17 amino acids. The germline V gene encodes CDR1 SGHTA and CDR2 FQGNSA.

The chain uses TRBV7-9 and TRBJ1-1, with TRBD1 matching 7 bases. V lost 2 bases and J lost 0; bases outside the gene matches: 6. The CDR3 is made up of 16 amino acids. Germline CDR1 and CDR2: SEHNR and FQNEAQ (reference sequence). CDR3 sequence: CASSLLTGVMNTEAFF. The CDR3, as DNA: TGTGCCAGCAGCTTACTTACAGGGGTAATGAACACTGAAGCTTTCTTT.

V and J are TRBV14 and TRBJ2-7, with 7 bases that match TRBD2. Germline CDR1 SGHDN, CDR2 FVKESK. J gave up 3 bases and V 6 bases, and 5 bases lay outside the gene matches. The CDR3 consists of 13 residues. The CDR3 DNA is TGTGCCAGCAGTGGGGGGGTTAACTACGAGCAGTACTTC. It specifies CASSGGVNYEQYF.

The genes are TRBV18 and TRBJ1-1; 7 positions agree with TRBD1. CDR3 length: 16 residues. With V trimmed by 2 bases and J by 0 bases, 6 bases remained unmatched. Germline CDR1 and CDR2: KGHSH and LQKENI. CDR3 sequence reads: CASSPYSQGVNTEAFF. The CDR3 DNA follows: TGTGCCAGCTCACCATACTCGCAGGGGGTGAACACTGAAGCTTTCTTT.

The rearrangement uses TRBV5-1 and TRBJ2-5, with TRBD1 as a possible D gene (5 bases). V lost 4 bases and J 3 bases, leaving 7 bases between the germline ends. The CDR3 runs to 12 residues. CDR1 SGHRS and CDR2 YFSETQ come from the germline V gene. In nucleotides, the CDR3 is TGCGCCAGCAGCGTAGGGGAAGAGACCCAGTACTTC. This translates into CASSVGEETQYF.

The chain joins TRBV7-2 to TRBJ2-3; 8 positions match TRBD1. In germline, CDR1 is SGHTA, CDR2 FQGNSA. The CDR3 consists of 14 residues. The junction had 4 bases not matched to a gene; V was cut back by 5 bases and J by 3 bases. CDR3 in amino acids: CASSPGQGTDTQYF. In nucleotides, the CDR3 is TGTGCCAGCAGCCCCGGACAGGGAACAGATACGCAGTATTTT.

The chain employs TRBV5-1 and TRBJ2-1, with 10 bases aligning to TRBD2. The junction had 4 bases not matched to a gene; V was cut back by 4 bases and J by 6 bases. This CDR3 comprises 14 residues. The germline CDR1 and CDR2 sequences are SGHRS and YFSETQ. The CDR3 nucleotides read TGCGCCAGCAGCGGAAGCGGGAGGGCCAATGAGCAGTTCTTC. Its protein is CASSGSGRANEQFF.

This chain uses TRBV5-1 with TRBJ2-1; D uncertain. The germline V and J ends were trimmed by 0 bases and 3 bases, with 13 bases remaining between them. CDR3 length: 16 residues. Germline CDR1 is SGHRS and CDR2 is YFSETQ. The CDR3 nucleotides are TGCGCCAGCAGCTTGGCCGAAATAGCAGACTACAATGAGCAGTTCTTC. Translation gives CASSLAEIADYNEQFF.

V usage is TRBV7-9 and J usage is TRBJ2-1, with a tentative D call TRBD1 (6 bases). The CDR3 covers 15 residues. V was clipped by 1 base and J by 6 bases, with 13 bases between them. Germline loops: CDR1 SEHNR, CDR2 FQNEAQ (reference sequence). The CDR3 reads CASSLEGQGRNEQFF. CDR3 bases: TGTGCCAGCAGCTTAGAAGGGCAGGGGCGCAATGAGCAGTTCTTC.

The CDR3 reads CASSLLGGTGELFF. CDR3 DNA sequence: TGTGCCAGCAGCTTACTAGGGGGAACCGGGGAGCTGTTTTTT. The rearrangement links TRBV13 to TRBJ2-2, with D perhaps TRBD1 (6 bases). The V gene's germline CDR1 is PRHDT and CDR2 FYEKMQ (reference sequence). V lost 2 bases, J lost 5 bases, and 9 bases lay in between. The CDR3 is made up of 14 amino acids.

This clone was detected only once. The chain combines TRBV2 with TRBJ1-1; a possible D gene is TRBD1 (6 bases). Germline CDR1 SNHLY, CDR2 FYNNEI. The CDR3 has 14 residues. Trimming took 6 bases from V and 3 from J, leaving 14 bases between them. CDR3 region: CASRDRREDTEAFF. CDR3 sequence (DNA): TGTGCCAGCAGAGACAGGAGAGAAGACACTGAAGCTTTCTTT.